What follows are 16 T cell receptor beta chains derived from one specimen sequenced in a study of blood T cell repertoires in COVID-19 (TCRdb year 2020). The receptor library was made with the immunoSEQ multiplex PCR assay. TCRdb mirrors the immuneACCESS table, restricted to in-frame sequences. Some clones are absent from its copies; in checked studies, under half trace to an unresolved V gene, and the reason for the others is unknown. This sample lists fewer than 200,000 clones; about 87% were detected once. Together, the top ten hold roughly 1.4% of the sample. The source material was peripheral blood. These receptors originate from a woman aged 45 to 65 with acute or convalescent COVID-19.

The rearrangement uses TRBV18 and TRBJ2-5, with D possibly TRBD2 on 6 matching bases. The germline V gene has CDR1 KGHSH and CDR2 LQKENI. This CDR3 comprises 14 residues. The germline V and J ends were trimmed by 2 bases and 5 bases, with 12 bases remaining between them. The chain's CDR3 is CASSPGRDWETQYF. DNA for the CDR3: TGTGCCAGCTCACCAGGACGGGACTGGGAGACCCAGTACTTC.

The CDR3 DNA follows: TGTGCCAGTAAGACAGGGGGTCCCTCTGAGCAGTTCTTC. Translated: CASKTGGPSEQFF. This chain connects TRBV13 to TRBJ2-1; 9 positions match TRBD1. This CDR3 spans 13 amino acids. Germline lookup yields CDR1 PRHDT and CDR2 FYEKMQ (reference sequence). Trimming removed 9 bases from V and 9 bases from J; junction bases left unmatched: 9.

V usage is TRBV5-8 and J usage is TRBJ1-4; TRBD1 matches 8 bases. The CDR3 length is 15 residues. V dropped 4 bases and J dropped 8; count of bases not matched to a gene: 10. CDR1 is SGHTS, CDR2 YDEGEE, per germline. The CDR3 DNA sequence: TGTGCCAGCAGCCTCGGACAGGGAAGCAAAGAAAAACTGTTTTTT. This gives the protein CASSLGQGSKEKLFF. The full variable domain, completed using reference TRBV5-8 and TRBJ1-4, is EAGVTQSPTHLIKTRGQQATLRCSPISGHTSVYWYQQALGLGLQFLLWYDEGEERNRGNFPPRFSGRQFPNYSSELNVNALELEDSALYLCASSLGQGSKEKLFFGSGTQLSVL.

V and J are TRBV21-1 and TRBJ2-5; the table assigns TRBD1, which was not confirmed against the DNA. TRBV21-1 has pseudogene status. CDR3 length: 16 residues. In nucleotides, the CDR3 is TGTGCCAGCAGCACAGCCCGGGACAGGGCCCAAGAGACCCAGTACTTC. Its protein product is CASSTARDRAQETQYF.

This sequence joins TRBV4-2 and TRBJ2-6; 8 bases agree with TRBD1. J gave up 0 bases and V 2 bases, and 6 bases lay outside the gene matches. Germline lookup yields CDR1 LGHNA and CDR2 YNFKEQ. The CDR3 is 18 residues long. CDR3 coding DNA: TGTGCCAGCAGCCAACCGGACAGGGCCCTCTCTGGGGCCAACGTCCTGACTTTC. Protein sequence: CASSQPDRALSGANVLTF.

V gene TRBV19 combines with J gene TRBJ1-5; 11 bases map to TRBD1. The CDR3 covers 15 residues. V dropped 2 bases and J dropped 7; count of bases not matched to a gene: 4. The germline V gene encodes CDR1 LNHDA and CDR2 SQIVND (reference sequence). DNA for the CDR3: TGTGCCAGTAGTATAAGGACAGGGGGCCACCAGCCCCAGCATTTT. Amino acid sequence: CASSIRTGGHQPQHF.

CDR3 in amino acids: CASSADRGYGYTF. In DNA form, the CDR3 reads TGTGCCAGCAGTGCCGACAGGGGCTATGGCTACACCTTC. The chain joins TRBV25-1 to TRBJ1-2; TRBD1 agrees at 8 bases. Per the germline V gene, CDR1 is MGHDK and CDR2 is SYGVNS. Trimming took 4 bases from V and 4 from J; bases not matched to a gene: 2. This CDR3 is built from 13 residues.

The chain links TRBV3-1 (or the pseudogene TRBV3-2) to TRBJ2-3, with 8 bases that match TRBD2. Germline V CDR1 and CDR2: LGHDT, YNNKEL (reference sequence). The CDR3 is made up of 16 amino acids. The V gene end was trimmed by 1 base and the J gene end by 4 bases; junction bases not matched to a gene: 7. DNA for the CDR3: TGTGCCAGCAGCCAAGTGAAAAGCGGGAGTGCAGATACGCAGTATTTT. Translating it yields CASSQVKSGSADTQYF.

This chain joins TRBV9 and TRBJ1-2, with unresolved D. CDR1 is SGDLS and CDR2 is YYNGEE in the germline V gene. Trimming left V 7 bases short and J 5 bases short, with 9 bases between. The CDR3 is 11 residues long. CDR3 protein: CASSSPYGYTF. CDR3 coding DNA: TGTGCCAGCTCCTCCCCTTATGGCTACACCTTC.

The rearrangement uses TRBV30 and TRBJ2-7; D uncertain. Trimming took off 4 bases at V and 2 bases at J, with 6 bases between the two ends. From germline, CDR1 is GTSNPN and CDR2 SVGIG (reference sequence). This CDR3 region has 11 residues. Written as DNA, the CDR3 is TGTGCCTGGATAGAACCCTACGAGCAGTACTTC. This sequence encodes CAWIEPYEQYF.

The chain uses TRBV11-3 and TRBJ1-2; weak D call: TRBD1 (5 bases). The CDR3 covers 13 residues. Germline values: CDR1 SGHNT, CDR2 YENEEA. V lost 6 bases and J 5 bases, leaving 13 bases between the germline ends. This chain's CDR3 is CASSPGGSYGYTF. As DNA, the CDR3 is TGTGCCAGCAGTCCCGGGGGGTCTTATGGCTACACCTTC.

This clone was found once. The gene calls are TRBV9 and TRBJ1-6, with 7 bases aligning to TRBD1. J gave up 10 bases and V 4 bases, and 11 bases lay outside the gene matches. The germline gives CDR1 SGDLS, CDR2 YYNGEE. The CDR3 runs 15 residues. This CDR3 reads CASSTETGRQSPLHF. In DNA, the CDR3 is TGTGCCAGCAGCACCGAGACAGGGAGACAGTCACCCCTCCACTTT.

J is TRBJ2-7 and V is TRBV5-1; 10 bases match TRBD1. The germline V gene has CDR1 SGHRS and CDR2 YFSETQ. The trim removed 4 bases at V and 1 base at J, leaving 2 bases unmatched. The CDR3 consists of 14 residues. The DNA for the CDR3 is TGCGCCAGCAGCGGGGGACAGGGGTCCTACGAGCAGTACTTC. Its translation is CASSGGQGSYEQYF.

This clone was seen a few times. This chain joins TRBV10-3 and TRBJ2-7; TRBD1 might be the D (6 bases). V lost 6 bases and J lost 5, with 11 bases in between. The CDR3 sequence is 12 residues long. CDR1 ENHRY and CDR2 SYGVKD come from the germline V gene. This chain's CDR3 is CAIRTRGDEQYF. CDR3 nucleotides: TGTGCCATCAGAACCAGGGGCGACGAGCAGTACTTC.

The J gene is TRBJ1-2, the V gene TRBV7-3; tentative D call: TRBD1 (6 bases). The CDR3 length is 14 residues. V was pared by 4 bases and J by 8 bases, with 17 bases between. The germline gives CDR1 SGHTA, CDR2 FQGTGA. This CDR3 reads CASSSQPGDGGYTF. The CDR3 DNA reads TGTGCCAGCAGCTCACAACCAGGGGATGGGGGCTACACCTTC.

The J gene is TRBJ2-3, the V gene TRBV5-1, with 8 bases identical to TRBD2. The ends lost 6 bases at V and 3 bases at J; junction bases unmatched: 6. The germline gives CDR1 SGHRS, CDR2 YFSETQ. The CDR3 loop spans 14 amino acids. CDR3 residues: CASTSGLDTDTQYF. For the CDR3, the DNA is TGCGCCAGCACCTCGGGACTAGATACAGATACGCAGTATTTT.